This TCR beta chain was documented in a study of shared clonotypes between healthy human individuals. About this clone itself: Its antigen is still unknown.

Clones were sequenced by immunoSEQ multiplex PCR, and TCRdb holds only the in-frame ones, with some missing. Of more than 2 million clones listed, 85% to 95% were seen once; the top ten hold around 0.13%. V was pared by 0 bases and J by 1 base, with 9 bases between. The germline V gene encodes CDR1 MNHEY and CDR2 SVGAGI. The CDR3 contains 15 residues. Study observations and caveats: Generally, naive subsets came out with larger estimated richness than memory subsets.

There were no recent acute infections or vaccinations among the donors, who were healthy HIV-negative adults. Those who donated, Caucasian adults without exception, all lived in Nashville, Tennessee. This TCR was recovered from a man between 18 and 29 years old in good health. The chain recombines TRBV6-5 with TRBJ1-1; no definite D call. Sequencing was done on a sample of naive CD4+ T cells sorted from blood. Noted subset: CD45RA+ positively selected. CDR3 DNA sequence: TGTGCCAGCAGTTACTCTCGTCGGGGGAACACTGAAGCTTTCTTT. Protein sequence: CASSYSRRGNTEAFF.